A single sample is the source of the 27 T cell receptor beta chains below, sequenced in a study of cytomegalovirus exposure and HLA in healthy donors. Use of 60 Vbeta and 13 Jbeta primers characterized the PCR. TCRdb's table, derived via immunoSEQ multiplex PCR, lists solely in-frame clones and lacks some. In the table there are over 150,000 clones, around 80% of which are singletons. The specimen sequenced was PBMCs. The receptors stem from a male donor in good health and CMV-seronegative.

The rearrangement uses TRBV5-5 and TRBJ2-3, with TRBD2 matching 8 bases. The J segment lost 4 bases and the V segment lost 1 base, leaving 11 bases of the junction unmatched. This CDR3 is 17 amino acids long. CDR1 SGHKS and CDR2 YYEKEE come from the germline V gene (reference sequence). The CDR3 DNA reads TGTGCCAGCAGCTTGTTGGTAGCGGGACCTAGCCCAGATACGCAGTATTTT. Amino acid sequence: CASSLLVAGPSPDTQYF.

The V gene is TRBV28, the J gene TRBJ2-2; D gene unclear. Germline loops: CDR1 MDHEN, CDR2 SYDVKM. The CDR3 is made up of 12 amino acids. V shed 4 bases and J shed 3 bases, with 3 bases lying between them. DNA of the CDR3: TGTGCCAGCAGTTCCTACACCGGGGAGCTGTTTTTT. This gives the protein CASSSYTGELFF.

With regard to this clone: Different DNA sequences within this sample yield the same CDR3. CDR3 nucleotide sequence: TGTGCCAGCTCACCCCCTAGCACAGATACGCAGTATTTT. Translating it yields CASSPPSTDTQYF. The chain joins TRBV18 to TRBJ2-3; no reliable D call. The CDR3 runs to 13 residues. Trimming took off 3 bases at V and 0 bases at J, with 4 bases between the two ends. CDR1 is KGHSH and CDR2 is LQKENI in the germline V gene.

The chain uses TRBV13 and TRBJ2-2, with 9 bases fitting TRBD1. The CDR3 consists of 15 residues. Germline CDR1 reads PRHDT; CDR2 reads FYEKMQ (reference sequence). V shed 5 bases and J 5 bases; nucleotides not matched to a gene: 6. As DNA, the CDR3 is TGTGCCAGCAGCGACAGGGGGATGGAAACCGGGGAGCTGTTTTTT. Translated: CASSDRGMETGELFF.

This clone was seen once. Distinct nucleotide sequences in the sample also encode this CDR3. The chain's CDR3 is CASSPGTGGQETQYF. CDR3 DNA: TGCGCCAGCAGCCCTGGGACAGGGGGACAAGAGACCCAGTACTTC. This chain links TRBV5-1 with TRBJ2-5, with 11 bases identical to TRBD1. Germline V CDR1 and CDR2: SGHRS, YFSETQ. The CDR3 is made up of 15 amino acids. The V gene end was trimmed by 4 bases and the J gene end by 2 bases; junction bases not matched to a gene: 4.

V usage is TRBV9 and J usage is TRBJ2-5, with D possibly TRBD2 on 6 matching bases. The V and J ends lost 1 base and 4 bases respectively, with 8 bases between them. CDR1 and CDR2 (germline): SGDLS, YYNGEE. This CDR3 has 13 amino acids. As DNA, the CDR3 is TGTGCCAGCAGCGTATTCGGGGGAGAGACCCAGTACTTC. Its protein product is CASSVFGGETQYF.

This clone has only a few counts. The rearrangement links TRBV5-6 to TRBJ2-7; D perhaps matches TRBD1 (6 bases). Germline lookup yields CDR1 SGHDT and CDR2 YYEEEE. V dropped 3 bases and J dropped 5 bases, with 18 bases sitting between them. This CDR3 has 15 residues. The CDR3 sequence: CASSSTGGYPHEQYF. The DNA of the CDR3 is TGTGCCAGCAGCTCGACAGGTGGCTATCCCCACGAGCAGTACTTC.

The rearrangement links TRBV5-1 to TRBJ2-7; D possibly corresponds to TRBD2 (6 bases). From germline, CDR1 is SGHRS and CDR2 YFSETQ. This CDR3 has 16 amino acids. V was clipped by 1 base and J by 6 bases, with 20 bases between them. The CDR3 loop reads CASSLLVAPIGGEQYF. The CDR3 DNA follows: TGCGCCAGCAGCTTGTTGGTAGCTCCCATCGGGGGCGAGCAGTACTTC.

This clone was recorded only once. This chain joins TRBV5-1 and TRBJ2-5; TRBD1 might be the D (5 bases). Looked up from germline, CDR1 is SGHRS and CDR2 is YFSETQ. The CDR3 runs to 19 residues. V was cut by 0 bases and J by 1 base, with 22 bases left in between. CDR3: CASSLAVGTGTILQETQYF. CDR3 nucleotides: TGCGCCAGCAGCTTGGCCGTGGGAACAGGCACGATCCTCCAAGAGACCCAGTACTTC.

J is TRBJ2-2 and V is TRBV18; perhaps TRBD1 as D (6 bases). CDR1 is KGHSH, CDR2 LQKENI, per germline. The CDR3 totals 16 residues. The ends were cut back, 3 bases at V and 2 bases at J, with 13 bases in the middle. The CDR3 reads CASSPWTVDNTGELFF. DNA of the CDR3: TGTGCCAGCTCACCCTGGACAGTGGACAACACCGGGGAGCTGTTTTTT. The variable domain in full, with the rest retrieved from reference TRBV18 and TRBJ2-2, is NAGVMQNPRHLVRRRGQEARLRCSPMKGHSHVYWYRQLPEEGLKFMVYLQKENIIDESGMPKERFSAEFPKEGPSILRIQQVVRGDSAAYFCASSPWTVDNTGELFFGEGSRLTVL.

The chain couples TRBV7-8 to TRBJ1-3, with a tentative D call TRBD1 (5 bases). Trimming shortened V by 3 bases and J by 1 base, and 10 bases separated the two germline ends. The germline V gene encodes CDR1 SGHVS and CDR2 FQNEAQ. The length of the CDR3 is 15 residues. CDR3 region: CASSFGGGSGNTIYF. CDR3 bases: TGTGCCAGCAGCTTCGGGGGTGGTTCTGGAAACACCATATATTTT.

As DNA, the CDR3 is TGTGCCAGCTCACCACCGGGGTGGGCTAGCGGGGAAGAGACCCAGTACTTC. It specifies CASSPPGWASGEETQYF. V gene TRBV18 combines with J gene TRBJ2-5, with 9 positions matching TRBD2. Losses at the gene ends were 0 bases for V and 3 bases for J; bases not matched to a gene: 8. The CDR3 has 17 residues. Per the germline V gene, CDR1 is KGHSH and CDR2 is LQKENI.

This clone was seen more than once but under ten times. The CDR3 nucleotides are TGTGCCAGCAGCCAAGGGTATAGCGGGGGGGCCGGGGAGACCCAGTACTTC. It specifies CASSQGYSGGAGETQYF. The chain links TRBV4-2 to TRBJ2-5; TRBD2 matches at 11 bases. The CDR3 length is 17 residues. J was trimmed by 5 bases and V by 1 base; bases with no gene match: 9. Germline V gene lookup returns CDR1 LGHNA and CDR2 YNFKEQ.

CDR3 nucleotide sequence: TGTGCCACCAGCAGAGATATCAGACAGCCCCAGCATTTT. As protein: CATSRDIRQPQHF. The chain has TRBV15 and TRBJ1-5; D is uncertain. The V gene's germline CDR1 is LNHNV and CDR2 YYDKDF (reference sequence). Trimming took off 0 bases at V and 7 bases at J, with 7 bases between the two ends. The CDR3 loop spans 13 amino acids.

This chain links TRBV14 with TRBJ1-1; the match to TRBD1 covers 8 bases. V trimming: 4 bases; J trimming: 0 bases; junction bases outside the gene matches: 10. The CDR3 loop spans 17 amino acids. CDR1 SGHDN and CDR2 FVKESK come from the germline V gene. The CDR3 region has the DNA TGTGCCAGCAGCCCGGACAGGGCCTTGTACATGAACACTGAAGCTTTCTTT. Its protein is CASSPDRALYMNTEAFF.

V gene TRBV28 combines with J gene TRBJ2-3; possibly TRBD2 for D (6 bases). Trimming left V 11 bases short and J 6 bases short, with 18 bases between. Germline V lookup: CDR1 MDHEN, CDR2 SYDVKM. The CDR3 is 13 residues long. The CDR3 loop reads CAAGTLGLDTQYF. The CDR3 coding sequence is TGTGCCGCTGGGACTTTGGGGCTGGATACGCAGTATTTT.

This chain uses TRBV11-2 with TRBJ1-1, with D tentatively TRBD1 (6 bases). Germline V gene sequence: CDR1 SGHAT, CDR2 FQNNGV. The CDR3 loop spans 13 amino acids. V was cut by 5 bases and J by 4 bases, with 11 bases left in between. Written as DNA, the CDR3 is TGTGCCAGCAGCCCCGTCAGGGGCACTGAAGCTTTCTTT. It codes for CASSPVRGTEAFF. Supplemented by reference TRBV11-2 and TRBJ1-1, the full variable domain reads EAGVAQSPRYKIIEKRQSVAFWCNPISGHATLYWYQQILGQGPKLLIQFQNNGVVDDSQLPKDRFSAERLKGVDSTLKIQPAKLEDSAVYLCASSPVRGTEAFFGQGTRLTVV.

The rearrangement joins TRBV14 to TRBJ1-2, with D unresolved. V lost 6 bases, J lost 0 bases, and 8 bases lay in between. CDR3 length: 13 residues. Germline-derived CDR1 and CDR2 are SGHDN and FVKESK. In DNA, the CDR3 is TGTGCCAGCAGTTCCTCCTCTAACTATGGCTACACCTTC. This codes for CASSSSSNYGYTF. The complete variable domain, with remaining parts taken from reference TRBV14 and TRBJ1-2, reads EAGVTQFPSHSVIEKGQTVTLRCDPISGHDNLYWYRRVMGKEIKFLLHFVKESKQDESGMPNNRFLAERTGGTYSTLKVQPAELEDSGVYFCASSSSSNYGYTFGSGTRLTVV.

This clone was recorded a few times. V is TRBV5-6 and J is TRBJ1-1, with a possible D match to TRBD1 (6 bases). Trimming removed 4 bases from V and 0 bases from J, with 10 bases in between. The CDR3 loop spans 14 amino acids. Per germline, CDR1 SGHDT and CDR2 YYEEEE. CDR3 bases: TGTGCCAGCAGCGACTGGACAGTGAACACTGAAGCTTTCTTT. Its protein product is CASSDWTVNTEAFF.

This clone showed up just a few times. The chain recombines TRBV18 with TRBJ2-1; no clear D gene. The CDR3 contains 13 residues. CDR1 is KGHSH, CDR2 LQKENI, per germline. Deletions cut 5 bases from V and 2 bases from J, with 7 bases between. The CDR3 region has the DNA TGTGCCAGCTCAGTCGGAGCCTACAATGAGCAGTTCTTC. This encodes CASSVGAYNEQFF.

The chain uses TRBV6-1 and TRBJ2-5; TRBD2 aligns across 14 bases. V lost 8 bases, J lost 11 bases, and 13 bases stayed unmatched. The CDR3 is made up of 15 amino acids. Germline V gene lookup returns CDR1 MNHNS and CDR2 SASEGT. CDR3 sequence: CASAPGTSGSREQYF. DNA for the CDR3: TGTGCCAGCGCCCCCGGGACTAGCGGGAGCCGGGAGCAGTACTTC.

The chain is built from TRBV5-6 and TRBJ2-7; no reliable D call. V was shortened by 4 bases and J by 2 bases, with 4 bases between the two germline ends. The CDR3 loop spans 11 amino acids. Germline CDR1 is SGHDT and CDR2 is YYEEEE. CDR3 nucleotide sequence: TGTGCCAGCAGCGCTACCTACGAGCAGTACTTC. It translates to CASSATYEQYF.

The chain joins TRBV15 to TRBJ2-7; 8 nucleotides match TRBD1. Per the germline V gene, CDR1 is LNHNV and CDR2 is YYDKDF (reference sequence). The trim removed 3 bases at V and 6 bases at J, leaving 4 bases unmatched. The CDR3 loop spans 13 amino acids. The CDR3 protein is CATSSDRGAEQYF. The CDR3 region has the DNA TGTGCCACCAGCAGTGACAGGGGAGCCGAGCAGTACTTC.

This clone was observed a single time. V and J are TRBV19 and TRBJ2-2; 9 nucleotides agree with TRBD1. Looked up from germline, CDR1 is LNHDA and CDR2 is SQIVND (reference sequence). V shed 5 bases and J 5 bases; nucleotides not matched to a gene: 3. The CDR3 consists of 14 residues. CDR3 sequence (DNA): TGTGCCAGTAGTTCCGGGACAGGGACCGGGGAGCTGTTTTTT. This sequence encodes CASSSGTGTGELFF.

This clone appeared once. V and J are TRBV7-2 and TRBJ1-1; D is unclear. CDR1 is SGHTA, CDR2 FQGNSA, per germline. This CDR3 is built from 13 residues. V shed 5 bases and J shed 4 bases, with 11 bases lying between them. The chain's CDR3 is CASSLVGSTEAFF. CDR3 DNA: TGTGCCAGCAGCCTGGTGGGGAGCACTGAAGCTTTCTTT. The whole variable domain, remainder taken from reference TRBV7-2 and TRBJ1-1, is GAGVSQSPSNKVTEKGKDVELRCDPISGHTALYWYRQSLGQGLEFLIYFQGNSAPDKSGLPSDRFSAERTGGSVSTLTIQRTQQEDSAVYLCASSLVGSTEAFFGQGTRLTVV.

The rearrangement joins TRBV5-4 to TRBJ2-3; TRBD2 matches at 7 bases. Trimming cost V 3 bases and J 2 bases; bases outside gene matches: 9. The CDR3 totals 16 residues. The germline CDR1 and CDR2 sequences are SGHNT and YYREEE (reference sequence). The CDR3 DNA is TGTGCCAGCAGCTGGACTAGTGGCGCACTCACAGATACGCAGTATTTT. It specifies CASSWTSGALTDTQYF.

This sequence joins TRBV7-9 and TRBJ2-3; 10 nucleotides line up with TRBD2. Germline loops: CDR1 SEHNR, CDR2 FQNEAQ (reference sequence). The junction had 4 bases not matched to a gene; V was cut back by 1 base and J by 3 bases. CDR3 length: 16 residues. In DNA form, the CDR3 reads TGTGCCAGCAGCTTAGTAGCGGGGGGAGTAACAGATACGCAGTATTTT. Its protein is CASSLVAGGVTDTQYF.